This section outlines one TCR beta chain sequence together with its context. The antigen is unknown. Sequencing used immunoSEQ multiplex PCR; TCRdb keeps in-frame clones, though not all of them. Here the sample spans more than 45,000 clones, around 84% being singletons. This sample was included in a study of lymphopenia after photon versus proton radiotherapy. Study-wide points: After the lymphocyte nadir, photon-treated repertoires showed oligoclonal expansion, especially of CD8+ Temra cells. Photon-treated patients lost naive T cells and TCR diversity; proton-treated stayed stable. In patients who died, overall survival fell as post-nadir TCR diversity dropped more. Better survival with proton therapy was suggested as possible, not demonstrated.

The CDR3 is made up of 15 amino acids. Germline V CDR1 and CDR2: SEHNR, FQNEAQ (reference sequence). With 5 bases clipped from V and 5 bases from J, the junction kept 11 bases outside the gene matches. This receptor was taken from a man between 60 and 75 years old with pancreatic cancer. The chain employs TRBV7-9 and TRBJ2-5; TRBD2 matches at 7 bases. The sample consisted of peripheral blood, taken from a patient treated with proton-based radiotherapy. The CDR3 region is CASSPQGGSGETQYF. CDR3 DNA: TGTGCCAGCAGCCCCCAGGGCGGGAGCGGGGAGACCCAGTACTTC.